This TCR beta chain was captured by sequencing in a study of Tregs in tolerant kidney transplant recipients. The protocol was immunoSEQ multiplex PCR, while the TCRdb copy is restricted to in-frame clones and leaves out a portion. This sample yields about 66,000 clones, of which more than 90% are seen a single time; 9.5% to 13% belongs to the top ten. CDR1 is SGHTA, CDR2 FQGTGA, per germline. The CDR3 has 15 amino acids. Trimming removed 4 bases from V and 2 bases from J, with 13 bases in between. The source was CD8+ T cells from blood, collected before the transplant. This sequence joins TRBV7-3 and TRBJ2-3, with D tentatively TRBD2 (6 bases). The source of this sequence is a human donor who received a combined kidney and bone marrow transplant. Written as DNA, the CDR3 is TGTGCCAGCAGCTCGGGACTCCTGTCCACAGATACGCAGTATTTT. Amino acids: CASSSGLLSTDTQYF.